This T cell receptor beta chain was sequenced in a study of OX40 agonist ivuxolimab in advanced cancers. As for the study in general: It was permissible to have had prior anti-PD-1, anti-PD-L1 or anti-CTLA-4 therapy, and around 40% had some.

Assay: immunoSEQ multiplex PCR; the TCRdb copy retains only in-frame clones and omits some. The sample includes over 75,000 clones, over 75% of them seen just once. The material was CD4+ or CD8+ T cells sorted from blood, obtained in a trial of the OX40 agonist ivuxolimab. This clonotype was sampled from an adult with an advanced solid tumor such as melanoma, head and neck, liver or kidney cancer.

Here the CDR3 DNA reads TGTGCCAGCAGTTTGCTAGCGGGAGCCCCTGAGCAGTTCTTC. Translated: CASSLLAGAPEQFF. The V call is TRBV27, the J call TRBJ2-1; TRBD2 agrees at 10 bases. CDR1 is MNHEY and CDR2 is SMNVEV in the germline V gene (reference sequence). Losses at the gene ends were 3 bases for V and 9 bases for J; bases not matched to a gene: 5. The CDR3 is 14 residues long.